The entry that follows covers one T cell receptor beta chain sequence. This record comes from a study of technical replicates of blood from a handful of donors. V shed 2 bases and J shed 6 bases, with 10 bases lying between them. The CDR3 loop spans 14 amino acids. Per the germline V gene, CDR1 is SGHNT and CDR2 is YENEEA. Some clones are missing from TCRdb's copy, which holds only in-frame ones; the method was immunoSEQ multiplex PCR. The sample carries about 71,000 clones, around 87% recorded once. This clonotype was obtained from a human donor in good health. Some clones in this sample may be carry-over from other donors' samples. Sample: PBMCs. The J gene is TRBJ2-2, the V gene TRBV11-3; no definite D call. CDR3 DNA sequence: TGTGCCAGCAGCTTATACGGAGAGGCCGGGGAGCTGTTTTTT. Its translation: CASSLYGEAGELFF. The complete variable domain, with remaining parts taken from reference TRBV11-3 and TRBJ2-2, reads EAGVVQSPRYKIIEKKQPVAFWCNPISGHNTLYWYLQNLGQGPELLIRYENEEAVDDSQLPKDRFSAERLKGVDSTLKIQPAELGDSAVYLCASSLYGEAGELFFGEGSRLTVL.